The 31 T cell receptor beta chains below were found in one sample sequenced in a study of cytomegalovirus exposure and HLA in healthy donors. Measured with immunoSEQ multiplex PCR; TCRdb has only the in-frame clones, and not every one. Of about 160,000 clones detected, roughly nine tenths appear once; the ten largest clones hold about 5.8%. Sample: PBMCs. The receptor set was obtained from a woman in her 30s in good health and CMV-seronegative.

The genes are TRBV5-1 and TRBJ2-2; unclear D gene. This CDR3 is 16 amino acids long. The germline gives CDR1 SGHRS, CDR2 YFSETQ. Trimming shortened V by 1 base and J by 2 bases, and 12 bases separated the two germline ends. CDR3 protein: CASSLRQALNTGELFF. CDR3 bases: TGCGCCAGCAGCTTGCGGCAGGCCCTAAACACCGGGGAGCTGTTTTTT.

The V call is TRBV4-1, the J call TRBJ2-7, with D unclear. The ends were cut back, 3 bases at V and 2 bases at J, with 11 bases in the middle. Per germline, CDR1 MGHRA and CDR2 YSYEKL. The CDR3 covers 14 residues. The CDR3 loop is CASSQYQDPYEQYF. The DNA of the CDR3 is TGCGCCAGCAGCCAGTACCAGGACCCCTACGAGCAGTACTTC.

The chain carries TRBV11-3 and TRBJ2-3, with 13 bases identical to TRBD2. V dropped 1 base and J dropped 4; count of bases not matched to a gene: 2. This CDR3 comprises 16 residues. Germline values: CDR1 SGHNT, CDR2 YENEEA. The CDR3 loop reads CASSLGGTSGADTQYF. CDR3 DNA sequence: TGTGCCAGCAGCTTAGGCGGGACTAGCGGGGCAGATACGCAGTATTTT.

This sequence joins TRBV11-3 and TRBJ2-1; D is possibly TRBD2 (6 bases). The V and J ends lost 4 bases and 0 bases respectively, with 10 bases between them. Germline V gene data show CDR1 as SGHNT and CDR2 as YENEEA. The CDR3 has 15 residues. The CDR3, as DNA: TGTGCCAGCAGCTGGGACTCGAGCTCCTACAATGAGCAGTTCTTC. Encoded protein: CASSWDSSSYNEQFF.

The chain joins TRBV19 to TRBJ1-2; D remains unclear. V was shortened by 4 bases and J by 2 bases, with 11 bases between the two germline ends. CDR1 and CDR2 from the germline V gene are LNHDA and SQIVND (reference sequence). This CDR3 comprises 14 residues. The CDR3 DNA reads as TGTGCCAGTAGTACAACAGCGGACAACTATGGCTACACCTTC. The encoded protein is CASSTTADNYGYTF.

The chain has TRBV5-6 and TRBJ1-1; tentatively, D is TRBD1 (5 bases). There are 18 residues in the CDR3. Trimming pared 2 bases from V and 7 bases from J, leaving 27 bases between. Looked up from germline, CDR1 is SGHDT and CDR2 is YYEEEE. The CDR3, as DNA: TGTGCCAGCAGCTTAATACCTCGGGACCTCCGCAACCCGGGTGAAGCTTTCTTT. The encoded protein is CASSLIPRDLRNPGEAFF.

The chain employs TRBV12-2 and TRBJ2-5; the table's D call, TRBD2, was not checked against the DNA. TRBV12-2 is marked as a pseudogene. The CDR3 runs to 16 residues. CDR3 bases: TGTGCAAGTCGAAGTGTATGCGGGAGTGGGGGAGAGACCCAGTACTTC. Translating it yields CASRSVCGSGGETQYF.

J is TRBJ1-5 and V is TRBV28; D unclear. V was clipped by 9 bases and J by 0 bases, with 9 bases between them. CDR3 length equals 13 residues. The germline V gene encodes CDR1 MDHEN and CDR2 SYDVKM. The DNA for the CDR3 is TGTGCCAGTAGGGATTATAGCAATCAGCCCCAGCATTTT. It codes for CASRDYSNQPQHF.

This clone came up a few times. V and J are TRBV18 and TRBJ1-5; TRBD1 is a possible D gene (5 bases). This CDR3 spans 13 amino acids. The ends were cut back, 0 bases at V and 6 bases at J, with 6 bases in the middle. Looked up from germline, CDR1 is KGHSH and CDR2 is LQKENI. The DNA for the CDR3 is TGTGCCAGCTCACCACCGGGGGTTCAGCCCCAGCATTTT. Translation: CASSPPGVQPQHF. The variable domain in full, with the rest retrieved from reference TRBV18 and TRBJ1-5, is NAGVMQNPRHLVRRRGQEARLRCSPMKGHSHVYWYRQLPEEGLKFMVYLQKENIIDESGMPKERFSAEFPKEGPSILRIQQVVRGDSAAYFCASSPPGVQPQHFGDGTRLSIL.

The V call is TRBV9, the J call TRBJ2-2; 7 bases agree with TRBD1. Germline V gene data show CDR1 as SGDLS and CDR2 as YYNGEE. The V gene end was trimmed by 5 bases and the J gene end by 1 base; junction bases not matched to a gene: 5. This CDR3 is built from 15 residues. CDR3 amino acids: CASSETGLNTGELFF. DNA for the CDR3: TGTGCCAGCAGTGAGACAGGGTTGAACACCGGGGAGCTGTTTTTT.

The chain uses TRBV7-9 and TRBJ2-7; D is undetermined. Germline V CDR1 and CDR2: SEHNR, FQNEAQ (reference sequence). V was shortened by 0 bases and J by 3 bases, with 9 bases between the two germline ends. CDR3 length: 14 residues. The DNA for the CDR3 is TGTGCCAGCAGCTTAGCGCCGAACGACTACGAGCAGTACTTC. It specifies CASSLAPNDYEQYF.

The J gene is TRBJ1-1, the V gene TRBV6-5, with a tentative D call TRBD1 (5 bases). Trimming removed 6 bases at V and 1 base at J, with 9 bases between. The CDR3 has 13 residues. Germline V gene sequence: CDR1 MNHEY, CDR2 SVGAGI. The CDR3 reads CASSLQENTEAFF. The CDR3 coding sequence is TGTGCCAGCAGCCTACAGGAGAACACTGAAGCTTTCTTT.

The gene calls are TRBV6-5 and TRBJ1-4, with D perhaps TRBD1 (5 bases). In germline, CDR1 is MNHEY, CDR2 SVGAGI. The V and J ends lost 4 bases and 4 bases respectively, with 10 bases between them. CDR3 length: 14 amino acids. As DNA, the CDR3 is TGTGCCAGCAGTTTCACAGGTCTTAATGAAAAACTGTTTTTT. This codes for CASSFTGLNEKLFF.

This chain joins TRBV7-2 and TRBJ1-5; D unresolved. The CDR3 loop spans 13 amino acids. Between the trimmed V and J ends, which lost 1 base and 7 bases, there was a span of 8 bases. The germline CDR1 and CDR2 sequences are SGHTA and FQGNSA. The CDR3 reads CASSLGVWQPQHF. The CDR3 DNA reads TGTGCCAGCAGCTTAGGGGTGTGGCAGCCCCAGCATTTT.

This chain joins TRBV5-1 and TRBJ1-1; TRBD1 aligns across 9 bases. V trimming: 6 bases; J trimming: 4 bases; junction bases outside the gene matches: 7. The CDR3 spans 14 residues. The V gene's germline CDR1 is SGHRS and CDR2 YFSETQ. Written as DNA, the CDR3 is TGCGCCAGCACCATGTCGACAGGGGGCACTGAAGCTTTCTTT. Residues: CASTMSTGGTEAFF.

The genes are TRBV7-9 and TRBJ2-7; D remains ambiguous. Trimming took 1 base from V and 2 from J, leaving 6 bases between them. The germline gives CDR1 SEHNR, CDR2 FQNEAQ (reference sequence). The CDR3 is 13 residues long. The CDR3, as DNA: TGTGCCAGCAGCTTAGTTGGGACCTACGAGCAGTACTTC. Protein sequence: CASSLVGTYEQYF.

The chain couples TRBV29-1 to TRBJ2-2; 8 positions match TRBD1. The CDR3 loop spans 13 amino acids. Germline CDR1 is SQVTM and CDR2 is ANQGSEA. The V and J ends lost 7 bases and 3 bases, in that order; junction bases with no gene match: 4. The DNA for the CDR3 is TGCAGCGCCCCGGACAGGGACACCGGGGAGCTGTTTTTT. Translated, it gives CSAPDRDTGELFF.

The chain links TRBV4-3 to TRBJ2-3, with no clear D. V lost 1 base to trimming and J lost 2 bases, with 7 bases between them. Germline CDR1 LGHNA, CDR2 YSLEER. The length of the CDR3 is 14 residues. The chain's CDR3 is CASSQGRFTDTQYF. CDR3 nucleotides: TGCGCCAGCAGCCAAGGACGATTCACAGATACGCAGTATTTT.

This chain uses TRBV6-1 with TRBJ2-3; D is unclear. The V gene's germline CDR1 is MNHNS and CDR2 SASEGT. Between the trimmed V and J ends, which lost 8 bases and 1 base, there was a span of 13 bases. The CDR3 is 14 amino acids. The CDR3 loop reads CASLKVGGTDTQYF. In nucleotides, the CDR3 is TGTGCCAGCTTGAAGGTGGGCGGCACAGATACGCAGTATTTT.

The rearrangement uses TRBV30 and TRBJ2-2, with 7 bases fitting TRBD1. Trimming took 3 bases from V and 7 from J; bases not matched to a gene: 8. The CDR3 is 14 residues long. Germline CDR1 reads GTSNPN; CDR2 reads SVGIG (reference sequence). For the CDR3, the DNA is TGTGCCTGGAGCGAAGGGACAGACTACGGGGAGCTGTTTTTT. Residues: CAWSEGTDYGELFF.

The rearrangement uses TRBV9 and TRBJ1-2, with a weak D call TRBD1 (5 bases). Trimming shortened V by 0 bases and J by 5 bases, and 11 bases separated the two germline ends. Looked up from germline, CDR1 is SGDLS and CDR2 is YYNGEE. The CDR3 covers 14 residues. This CDR3 is CASSVATGGYGYTF. In DNA form, the CDR3 reads TGTGCCAGCAGCGTAGCTACCGGGGGTTATGGCTACACCTTC.

The rearrangement uses TRBV6-5 and TRBJ2-1, with D tentatively TRBD2 (7 bases). The V gene lost 7 bases and the J gene lost 6 bases, with 19 bases spanning the gap. The CDR3 length is 15 residues. The V gene's germline CDR1 is MNHEY and CDR2 SVGAGI. The DNA for the CDR3 is TGTGCCAGCACCGATCCCGGGGGGCCGAGCAATGAGCAGTTCTTC. It specifies CASTDPGGPSNEQFF.

The V and J genes are TRBV6-5 and TRBJ1-5; no reliable D call. CDR3 length: 14 amino acids. The V gene lost 0 bases and the J gene lost 7 bases, with 10 bases spanning the gap. Germline V gene lookup returns CDR1 MNHEY and CDR2 SVGAGI. The DNA for the CDR3 is TGTGCCAGCAGTTACTCGTCTGAAGGACAGCCCCAGCATTTT. Protein sequence: CASSYSSEGQPQHF.

This clone is a singleton in its sample. The chain employs TRBV19 and TRBJ2-7; a possible D gene is TRBD2 (5 bases). Trimming took 2 bases from V and 7 from J, leaving 6 bases between them. From germline, CDR1 is LNHDA and CDR2 SQIVND (reference sequence). The CDR3 covers 11 residues. In nucleotides, the CDR3 is TGTGCCAGTAGTATAAGGGAGGAGCAGTACTTC. Translating gives CASSIREEQYF.

CDR3 nucleotides: TGTGCCAGCAGTTCCGACAGGGATCGATGGTCACCCCTCCACTTT. Translating gives CASSSDRDRWSPLHF. The chain couples TRBV6-5 to TRBJ1-6; 7 bases are shared with TRBD1. The V and J ends lost 4 bases and 10 bases, in that order; junction bases with no gene match: 10. CDR1 MNHEY and CDR2 SVGAGI come from the germline V gene. There are 15 residues in the CDR3.

This rearrangement joins TRBV20-1 to TRBJ2-1; TRBD2 might be the D (5 bases). From germline, CDR1 is DFQATT and CDR2 SNEGSKA (reference sequence). V lost 2 bases to trimming and J lost 7 bases, with 6 bases between them. There are 11 residues in the CDR3. The CDR3 region has the DNA TGCAGTGCTAGACGAGGGAATGAGCAGTTCTTC. This codes for CSARRGNEQFF.

With respect to this clone: Other DNA sequences in the sample encode the same CDR3. The chain uses TRBV25-1 and TRBJ2-5; 9 bases fit TRBD1. The V gene end was trimmed by 3 bases and the J gene end by 5 bases; junction bases not matched to a gene: 4. Germline values: CDR1 MGHDK, CDR2 SYGVNS. The length of the CDR3 is 14 residues. CDR3 bases: TGTGCCAGCAGTGAGACAGGGGGTAGGGAGACCCAGTACTTC. It yields the protein CASSETGGRETQYF.

The rearrangement uses TRBV27 and TRBJ2-3, with D unclear. The CDR3 has 14 amino acids. From germline, CDR1 is MNHEY and CDR2 SMNVEV (reference sequence). V gave up 4 bases and J gave up 1 base, with 9 bases separating them. The CDR3 nucleotides read TGTGCCAGCAGTTATAGGGCCGGCACAGATACGCAGTATTTT. Residues: CASSYRAGTDTQYF.

This clone was observed once. This sequence joins TRBV5-1 and TRBJ2-5, with TRBD1 as a possible D gene (5 bases). Trimming cost V 0 bases and J 4 bases, with 16 bases left between them. The CDR3 loop spans 16 amino acids. Germline V lookup: CDR1 SGHRS, CDR2 YFSETQ. CDR3 protein: CASSLGSWTSLETQYF. CDR3 DNA: TGCGCCAGCAGCTTGGGGTCTTGGACATCCTTAGAGACCCAGTACTTC.

The chain employs TRBV9 and TRBJ1-2, with D possibly matching TRBD1 (6 bases). Trimming shortened V by 3 bases and J by 13 bases, and 13 bases separated the two germline ends. Germline values: CDR1 SGDLS, CDR2 YYNGEE. The CDR3 runs to 11 residues. CDR3 nucleotides: TGTGCCAGCAGCGGGACAGACCCTCTCACCTTC. This gives the protein CASSGTDPLTF.

This chain links TRBV2 with TRBJ1-6, with TRBD1 identical over 10 bases. CDR3 length: 13 amino acids. V trimming: 9 bases; J trimming: 7 bases; junction bases outside the gene matches: 3. Germline loops: CDR1 SNHLY, CDR2 FYNNEI. As DNA, the CDR3 is TGTGCCAGAGGGGGACAGGGGAATTCACCCCTCCACTTT. Translated: CARGGQGNSPLHF.